This record concerns one T cell receptor (beta chain) sequence. In Seattle, patients joined the study during active infection and were tracked longitudinally. The sample is drawn from a study of blood T cell repertoires in COVID-19. Study background: The origin of the acute and convalescent COVID-19 samples was the United States, Italy and Spain.

Using immunoSEQ multiplex PCR, the repertoire was profiled, and TCRdb retains in-frame clones only, with some absent. This sample has roughly 390,000 clones, with 70% to 90% found just once. Unmatched junction bases numbered 1, after V lost 0 bases and J lost 3 bases. CDR1 is WSHSY, CDR2 SAAADI, per germline. The CDR3 has 14 amino acids. The source is a woman younger than 45 with COVID-19, enrolled during active disease. The rearrangement joins TRBV10-2 to TRBJ2-7; 8 nucleotides match TRBD1. The sequencing sample was made of peripheral blood. The chain's CDR3 is CASSESTGGYEQYF. The DNA of the CDR3 is TGCGCCAGCAGTGAGTCAACAGGGGGCTACGAGCAGTACTTC.